Detailed here is one TCR beta chain. The record originates from a study of blood T cell repertoires in COVID-19. V shed 4 bases, J shed 12 bases, and the junction held 11 bases outside the gene matches. This CDR3 region has 15 residues. Germline V gene sequence: CDR1 SGDLS, CDR2 YYNGEE. Authors' methods: Amplifying reference gene primers gave estimates of nucleated cell counts. The table came from immunoSEQ multiplex PCR; TCRdb's copy has only in-frame clones and leaves some out. From that table come the V and J calls and clone size; the DNA was used to work out D and trimming. This sample yields 45,000 or so clones, of which roughly 70% are seen a single time; approximately 60% belongs to the top ten.

Input material: peripheral blood. The chain carries TRBV9 and TRBJ2-1; 12 bases are shared with TRBD2. The TCR sequence derives from an older man with acute or convalescent COVID-19. The CDR3 loop is CASSSTGLAGGGQFF. The CDR3 bases are TGTGCCAGCAGCTCTACGGGACTAGCGGGTGGTGGGCAGTTCTTC. Combining the CDR3 with reference TRBV9 and TRBJ2-1 gives the whole variable domain DSGVTQTPKHLITATGQRVTLRCSPRSGDLSVYWYQQSLDQGLQFLIQYYNGEERAKGNILERFSAQQFPDLHSELNLSSLELGDSALYFCASSSTGLAGGGQFFGPGTRLTVL.